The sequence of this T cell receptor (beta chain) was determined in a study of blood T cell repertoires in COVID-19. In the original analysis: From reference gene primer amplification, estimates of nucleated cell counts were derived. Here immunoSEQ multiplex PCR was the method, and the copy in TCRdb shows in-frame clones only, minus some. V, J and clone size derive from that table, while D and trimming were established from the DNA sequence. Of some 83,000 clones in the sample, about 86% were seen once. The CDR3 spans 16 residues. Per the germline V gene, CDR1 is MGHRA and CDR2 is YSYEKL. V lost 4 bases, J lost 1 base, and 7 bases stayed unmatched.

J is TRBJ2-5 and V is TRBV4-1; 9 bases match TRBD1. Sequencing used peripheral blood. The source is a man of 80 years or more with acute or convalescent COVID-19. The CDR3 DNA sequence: TGCGCCAGCAGCCGGACACAGGGGGCTCCCCAAGAGACCCAGTACTTC. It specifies CASSRTQGAPQETQYF.